The rows below give T cell receptor beta chains drawn from one sample of a study of naive and memory T cell subsets. MiXCR was run by TCRdb on the UMI-ligation and nested PCR reads, yielding one entry per CDR3 protein. This sample carries fewer than 20,000 distinct CDR3 sequences, 8.5% to 10% of them seen once, and the ten largest clones take around 6.8%. The sequencing here drew on skin, taken from a tuberculin skin test site. These TCRs come from an adult in good health. Both conserved end residues are part of each CDR3. The D gene is left open where the match is weak.

>TRBJ2-7|TRBV7-2|TRBD2
CASSLGGAGGHLGQYF
>TRBJ2-2|TRBV5-4|.
CASSFGFSDTGELFF
>TRBJ2-2|TRBV6-5|.
CASSRTTGNTGELFF
>TRBJ2-3|TRBV28|TRBD1
CASSAGQGRTDTQYF
>TRBJ1-5|TRBV3-1|.
CASSQGERQPQHF
>TRBJ1-1|TRBV11-2|.
CASSLLTGNTEAFF
>TRBJ2-1|TRBV20-1|TRBD2
CSGEGSGRALYNEQFF
>TRBJ2-5|TRBV29-1|TRBD1
CSGQGNGETQYF
>TRBJ1-1|TRBV18|.
CASSPPGYIRTEAFF
>TRBJ1-3|TRBV27|.
CASSLNAAHSGNTIYF
>TRBJ2-3|TRBV2|.
CASSERGANTDTQYF
>TRBJ2-7|TRBV5-1|.
CASSLVGDSYEQYF
>TRBJ1-2|TRBV20-1|TRBD1
CSARQGGGYTF
>TRBJ2-5|TRBV30|TRBD2
CAWSSLPLLAAPETQYF
>TRBJ2-5|TRBV20-1|.
CSARDLAGAEETQYF
>TRBJ2-3|TRBV11-1|.
CASSLAVGTQYF
>TRBJ2-4|TRBV10-1|.
CASSEGPEAKNIQYF
>TRBJ2-5|TRBV7-2|TRBD1
CASSERTGQETQYF
>TRBJ1-2|TRBV10-3|.
CAISESIIEWAPHSRWFYGYTF
>TRBJ1-6|TRBV19|.
CASSIDPYERSPLHF
>TRBJ1-3|TRBV5-6|.
CASSRGQAFSGNTIYF
>TRBJ2-7|TRBV7-2|.
CASSEGPSSYEQYF
>TRBJ1-6|TRBV20-1|TRBD1
CSAPGQYNSPRHF
>TRBJ2-1|TRBV5-1|.
CASSSTGWESYNEQFF
>TRBJ2-1|TRBV7-2|.
CASIAPGRTRSEQFF
>TRBJ2-1|TRBV28|.
CASSEVGVGAYNEQFF
>TRBJ2-1|TRBV7-6|TRBD1
CASSSQGALLVGEQFF
>TRBJ2-1|TRBV5-1|TRBD2
CASSLASGRAGEQFF
>TRBJ2-1|TRBV15|TRBD2
CATSRTSGGANEQFF
>TRBJ2-5|TRBV5-1|.
CASSNPQETQYF
>TRBJ1-2|TRBV3-1|TRBD1
CASSQVDRVEYGYTF
>TRBJ2-5|TRBV5-5|.
CASSSIQGTRKTQYF
>TRBJ2-1|TRBV6-2/TRBV6-3|TRBD2
CASSPGGRGYNEQFF
>TRBJ2-7|TRBV5-6|.
CASSSVGDEQYF
>TRBJ2-7|TRBV20-1|TRBD2
CSASTSGRALNEQYF